The 16 T cell receptor beta chains reported below all come from one sample, sequenced in a study of cytomegalovirus exposure and HLA in healthy donors. Libraries were prepared by immunoSEQ multiplex PCR; TCRdb keeps only in-frame clonotypes and omits some of them. The profile shows roughly 180,000 clones, more than 80% of them singletons. The material sequenced was PBMCs. Receptors were obtained from a man in his late teens or twenties in good health and CMV-seropositive.

Here the CDR3 reads CASSTRQGASTGELFF. The DNA of the CDR3 is TGTGCCAGTAGTACCCGACAGGGGGCAAGCACCGGGGAGCTGTTTTTT. The chain carries TRBV19 and TRBJ2-2; 10 nucleotides match TRBD1. Trimming at V came to 4 bases and at J to 4 bases, leaving 6 bases not matched to a gene. Germline-derived CDR1 and CDR2 are LNHDA and SQIVND (reference sequence). This CDR3 is built from 16 residues. Full variable domain (rest looked up from reference TRBV19 and TRBJ2-2): DGGITQSPKYLFRKEGQNVTLSCEQNLNHDAMYWYRQDPGQGLRLIYYSQIVNDFQKGDIAEGYSVSREKKESFPLTVTSAQKNPTAFYLCASSTRQGASTGELFFGEGSRLTVL.

The chain has TRBV6-5 and TRBJ2-7; 11 bases agree with TRBD2. Per germline, CDR1 MNHEY and CDR2 SVGAGI. The CDR3 extends over 14 amino acids. V trimming: 5 bases; J trimming: 6 bases; junction bases outside the gene matches: 6. The CDR3 DNA sequence: TGTGCCAGCAGTCAACTAGCGGGAGTAGGCGAGCAGTACTTC. Its translation: CASSQLAGVGEQYF.

This chain joins TRBV5-4 and TRBJ1-2; maybe TRBD1 (6 bases). V was clipped by 4 bases and J by 5 bases, with 12 bases between them. The germline CDR1 and CDR2 sequences are SGHNT and YYREEE (reference sequence). This CDR3 is built from 13 residues. The CDR3: CASSVDSLYGYTF. The CDR3 region has the DNA TGTGCCAGCAGCGTGGACAGTTTGTATGGCTACACCTTC.

CDR3 residues: CASSLQAQNTEAFF. The CDR3 DNA reads TGTGCCAGCAGTTTACAGGCACAGAACACTGAAGCTTTCTTT. This sequence joins TRBV27 and TRBJ1-1; D is ambiguous. Germline V lookup: CDR1 MNHEY, CDR2 SMNVEV (reference sequence). The V end was cut by 2 bases, the J end by 1 base, with 8 bases between. The CDR3 contains 14 residues.

V usage is TRBV5-6 and J usage is TRBJ1-3, with 7 bases matching TRBD1. V lost 1 base and J lost 1; bases outside the gene matches: 2. Germline V gene data show CDR1 as SGHDT and CDR2 as YYEEEE. The CDR3 totals 15 residues. Here the CDR3 DNA reads TGTGCCAGCAGCTTGAGGGGGCAATCTGGAAACACCATATATTTT. Translated: CASSLRGQSGNTIYF. The full variable domain, in which reference TRBV5-6 and TRBJ1-3 provide the parts outside the CDR3, is DAGVTQSPTHLIKTRGQQVTLRCSPKSGHDTVSWYQQALGQGPQFIFQYYEEEERQRGNFPDRFSGHQFPNYSSELNVNALLLGDSALYLCASSLRGQSGNTIYFGEGSWLTVV.

The V gene is TRBV30, the J gene TRBJ1-5, with D possibly TRBD1 on 5 matching bases. Trimming took off 2 bases at V and 1 base at J, with 18 bases between the two ends. Germline values: CDR1 GTSNPN, CDR2 SVGIG (reference sequence). The CDR3 contains 17 residues. CDR3 in DNA: TGTGCCTGGAGTCGGGGGGATATAAGCGGGAGCAATCAGCCCCAGCATTTT. As protein: CAWSRGDISGSNQPQHF.

V is TRBV29-1 and J is TRBJ2-5, with TRBD2 matching 10 bases. V lost 7 bases and J lost 2; bases outside the gene matches: 7. This CDR3 is built from 14 residues. Germline V gene lookup returns CDR1 SQVTM and CDR2 ANQGSEA. DNA for the CDR3: TGCAGCGCACGGACTAGCGGATATCAAGAGACCCAGTACTTC. Protein: CSARTSGYQETQYF.

The V call is TRBV28, the J call TRBJ1-1, with 9 bases identical to TRBD1. This CDR3 is 12 amino acids long. CDR1 is MDHEN, CDR2 SYDVKM, per germline. J gave up 9 bases and V 1 base, and 0 bases lay outside the gene matches. The CDR3 here is CASSLYRGQAFF. Here the CDR3 DNA reads TGTGCCAGCAGTTTATACAGGGGGCAAGCTTTCTTT.

The CDR3 loop reads CASSLIGLSNYGYTF. The CDR3 nucleotides read TGTGCCAGCAGTCTAATCGGACTGAGTAACTATGGCTACACCTTC. This chain joins TRBV27 and TRBJ1-2; D uncertain. Germline-derived CDR1 and CDR2 are MNHEY and SMNVEV (reference sequence). The CDR3 has 15 residues. V lost 5 bases to trimming and J lost 1 base, with 14 bases between them.

The chain uses TRBV5-4 and TRBJ2-2, with 13 bases fitting TRBD2. V was clipped by 4 bases and J by 0 bases; unmatched bases: 3. The CDR3 runs to 17 residues. CDR1 is SGHNT, CDR2 YYREEE, per germline (reference sequence). In nucleotides, the CDR3 is TGTGCCAGCAGCATCGGGACTAGCGGGGCGAACACCGGGGAGCTGTTTTTT. Translation: CASSIGTSGANTGELFF.

J is TRBJ2-6 and V is TRBV5-1; the D is unclear. V lost 0 bases and J 0 bases, leaving 10 bases between the germline ends. Looked up from germline, CDR1 is SGHRS and CDR2 is YFSETQ. The CDR3 length is 17 residues. CDR3 residues: CASSLASGSSGANVLTF. The CDR3 DNA reads as TGCGCCAGCAGCTTGGCTTCAGGTTCCTCTGGGGCCAACGTCCTGACTTTC.

This clone appeared a single time. The rearrangement uses TRBV5-1 and TRBJ2-7; a weak D match, TRBD2 (5 bases). CDR1 SGHRS and CDR2 YFSETQ come from the germline V gene. This CDR3 contains 12 residues. V shed 1 base and J shed 7 bases, with 9 bases lying between them. DNA for the CDR3: TGCGCCAGCAGCTTGTACTCGGGGGAGCAGTACTTC. It yields the protein CASSLYSGEQYF.

This sequence joins TRBV29-1 and TRBJ2-1; 12 bases map to TRBD2. Losses at the gene ends were 2 bases for V and 15 bases for J; bases not matched to a gene: 11. This CDR3 spans 14 amino acids. Germline V gene lookup returns CDR1 SQVTM and CDR2 ANQGSEA. DNA of the CDR3: TGCAGCGTTGAACTTTCCCGGACTAGCGGGGCTTCGTTCTTC. This sequence encodes CSVELSRTSGASFF.

The chain is built from TRBV13 and TRBJ2-7; no clear D gene. CDR3 length: 13 amino acids. CDR1 is PRHDT, CDR2 FYEKMQ, per germline (reference sequence). V lost 5 bases to trimming and J lost 3 bases, with 11 bases between them. The CDR3 protein is CASSPPGYYEQYF. CDR3 sequence (DNA): TGTGCCAGCAGCCCTCCAGGATACTACGAGCAGTACTTC.

This chain connects TRBV4-2 to TRBJ2-2, with 7 bases matching TRBD2. CDR1 LGHNA and CDR2 YNFKEQ come from the germline V gene. The CDR3 length is 16 residues. The junction had 2 bases not matched to a gene; V was cut back by 0 bases and J by 1 base. The CDR3 sequence: CASSQEREMNTGELFF. The CDR3 coding sequence is TGTGCCAGCAGCCAAGAGCGGGAGATGAACACCGGGGAGCTGTTTTTT.

This clone turned up a few times. The rearrangement uses TRBV28 and TRBJ2-7; the D gene is possibly TRBD1 (5 bases). Germline V gives CDR1 MDHEN, CDR2 SYDVKM. Trimming removed 6 bases at V and 4 bases at J, with 10 bases between. The CDR3 length is 12 residues. CDR3 nucleotides: TGTGCCAGCAGGCCACAGGCTTACGAGCAGTACTTC. This sequence encodes CASRPQAYEQYF.